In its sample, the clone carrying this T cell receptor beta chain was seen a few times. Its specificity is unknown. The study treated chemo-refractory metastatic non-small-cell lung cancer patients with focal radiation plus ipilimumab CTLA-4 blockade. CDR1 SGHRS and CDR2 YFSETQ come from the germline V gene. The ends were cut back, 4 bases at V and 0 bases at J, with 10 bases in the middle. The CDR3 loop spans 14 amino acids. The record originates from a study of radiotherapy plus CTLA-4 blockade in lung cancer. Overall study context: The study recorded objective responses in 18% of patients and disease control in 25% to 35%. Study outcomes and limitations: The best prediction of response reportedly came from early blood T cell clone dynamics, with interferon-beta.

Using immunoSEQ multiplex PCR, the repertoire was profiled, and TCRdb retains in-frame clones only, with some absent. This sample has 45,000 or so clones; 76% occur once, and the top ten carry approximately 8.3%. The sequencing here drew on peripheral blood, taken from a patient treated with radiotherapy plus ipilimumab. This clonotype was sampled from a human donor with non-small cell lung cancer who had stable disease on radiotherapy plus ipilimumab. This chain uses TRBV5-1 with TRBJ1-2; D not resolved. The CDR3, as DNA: TGCGCCAGCAGCCCGGAAATAGCTAACTATGGCTACACCTTC. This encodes CASSPEIANYGYTF.